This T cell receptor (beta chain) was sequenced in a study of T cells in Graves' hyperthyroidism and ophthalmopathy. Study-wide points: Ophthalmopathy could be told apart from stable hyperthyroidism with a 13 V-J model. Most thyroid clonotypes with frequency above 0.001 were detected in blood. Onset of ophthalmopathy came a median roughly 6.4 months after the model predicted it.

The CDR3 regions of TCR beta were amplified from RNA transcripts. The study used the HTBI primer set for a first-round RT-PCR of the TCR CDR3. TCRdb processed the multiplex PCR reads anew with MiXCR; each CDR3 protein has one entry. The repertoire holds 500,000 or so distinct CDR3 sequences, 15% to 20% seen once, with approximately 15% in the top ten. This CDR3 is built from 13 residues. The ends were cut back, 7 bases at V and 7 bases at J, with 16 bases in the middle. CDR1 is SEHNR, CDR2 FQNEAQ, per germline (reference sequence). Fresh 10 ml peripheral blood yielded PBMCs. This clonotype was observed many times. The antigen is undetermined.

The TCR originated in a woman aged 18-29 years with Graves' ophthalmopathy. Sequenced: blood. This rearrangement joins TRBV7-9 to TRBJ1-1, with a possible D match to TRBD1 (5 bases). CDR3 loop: CASTHGGVGEAFF. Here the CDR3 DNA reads TGTGCCAGCACCCACGGGGGTGTAGGTGAAGCTTTCTTT. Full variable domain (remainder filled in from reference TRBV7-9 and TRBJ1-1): DTGVSQNPRHKITKRGQNVTFRCDPISEHNRLYWYRQTLGQGPEFLTYFQNEAQLEKSRLLSDRFSAERPKGSFSTLEIQRTEQGDSAMYLCASTHGGVGEAFFGQGTRLTVV.